The 9 T cell receptor beta chains listed next were all sequenced from one sample in a study of human T cells and chemical hapten exposure (dated by TCRdb to about 2021). Read against the paper, the sample's time point label means: patch test 2, 6 weeks after DPC sensitization. The treatment or condition tag for this specimen amounts to: therapeutic diphenylcyclopropenone sensitization with weekly scalp DPC. Library prep was done by RACE. This sample was sequenced with a NextSeq 500. The raw public reads went through TCRdb reprocessing: fastp at Q25, MiXCR clone calling, in-frame beta chains kept. One record per CDR3 amino acid sequence lists the most common genes and DNA. The sample yields about 40,000 distinct CDR3 sequences; approximately 3.4% were counted once. The ten largest clones capture approximately 6.7% of the sample. The material sequenced was whole blood, taken in connection with sensitization to the hapten diphenylcyclopropenone (DPC). All receptors derive from a man aged 35-49 years with alopecia areata. Some clones in this sample may be carry-over from other donors' samples.

The genes are TRBV4-1 and TRBJ1-5; possible D gene TRBD1, 5 bases. This CDR3 is built from 16 residues. V lost 4 bases and J 6 bases, leaving 19 bases between the germline ends. CDR1 MGHRA and CDR2 YSYEKL come from the germline V gene. CDR3 bases: TGCGCCAGCAGCCTAACCCAGGGAGGGTTGGGTCAGCCCCAGCATTTT. The encoded protein is CASSLTQGGLGQPQHF.

This clonotype was seen many times. This chain links TRBV6-2 or TRBV6-3 with TRBJ2-2; D gene ambiguous. Trimming took off 0 bases at V and 5 bases at J, with 16 bases between the two ends. Looked up from germline, CDR1 is MNHEY and CDR2 is SVGEGT. CDR3 length: 17 amino acids. The CDR3 region is CASSYSKAARRTGELFF. CDR3 bases: TGTGCCAGCAGTTACTCGAAGGCAGCGAGAAGGACCGGGGAGCTGTTTTTT.

This clonotype was seen at least ten times. The chain links TRBV10-3 to TRBJ1-1; D ambiguous. Deletions cut 3 bases from V and 3 bases from J, with 11 bases between. The CDR3 totals 14 residues. Germline CDR1 is ENHRY and CDR2 is SYGVKD. The DNA for the CDR3 is TGTGCCATCAGTGACGAGGGTCTGGACACTGAAGCTTTCTTT. Translation gives CAISDEGLDTEAFF.

This clonotype was seen a few times. The CDR3 here is CASTPGNRPYEQYF. The CDR3 nucleotides read TGTGCCAGCACCCCAGGCAACAGACCCTACGAGCAGTACTTC. The V and J genes are TRBV28 and TRBJ2-7; D call uncertain. V was trimmed by 7 bases and J by 2 bases, leaving 15 bases between them. Germline V gene sequence: CDR1 MDHEN, CDR2 SYDVKM. The CDR3 loop spans 14 amino acids. Full variable domain (rest looked up from reference TRBV28 and TRBJ2-7): DVKVTQSSRYLVKRTGEKVFLECVQDMDHENMFWYRQDPGLGLRLIYFSYDVKMKEKGDIPEGYSVSREKKERFSLILESASTNQTSMYLCASTPGNRPYEQYFGPGTRLTVT.

This clonotype was observed many times. The gene calls are TRBV28 and TRBJ1-5; 11 bases are shared with TRBD1. With 3 bases clipped from V and 6 bases from J, the junction kept 7 bases outside the gene matches. Germline V gene lookup returns CDR1 MDHEN and CDR2 SYDVKM. The CDR3 covers 16 residues. The chain's CDR3 is CASSFPDRGLGQPQHF. In DNA, the CDR3 is TGTGCCAGCAGTTTCCCGGACAGGGGGCTCGGTCAGCCCCAGCATTTT.

This clonotype was detected many times. This chain joins TRBV7-8 and TRBJ1-5; 7 nucleotides line up with TRBD1. The CDR3 is 13 amino acids. Germline V gene lookup returns CDR1 SGHVS and CDR2 FQNEAQ. V shed 2 bases and J 7 bases; nucleotides not matched to a gene: 2. In nucleotides, the CDR3 is TGTGCCAGCAGCTTAACAGGGGAGCAGCCCCAGCATTTT. Translated: CASSLTGEQPQHF.

This clonotype was detected a few times. The CDR3 sequence is CASRGVETQYF. In DNA, the CDR3 is TGTGCCAGCAGAGGTGTAGAGACCCAGTACTTC. V gene TRBV28 combines with J gene TRBJ2-5; D not certain. The germline V gene has CDR1 MDHEN and CDR2 SYDVKM. V gave up 6 bases and J gave up 4 bases, with 6 bases separating them. The CDR3 length is 11 residues. Full variable domain (missing parts from reference TRBV28 and TRBJ2-5): DVKVTQSSRYLVKRTGEKVFLECVQDMDHENMFWYRQDPGLGLRLIYFSYDVKMKEKGDIPEGYSVSREKKERFSLILESASTNQTSMYLCASRGVETQYFGPGTRLLVL.

This clonotype was found many times. The genes are TRBV5-1 and TRBJ2-6; the D gene is possibly TRBD1 (6 bases). Trimming took 3 bases from V and 4 from J, leaving 11 bases between them. The CDR3 runs to 15 residues. CDR1 is SGHRS and CDR2 is YFSETQ in the germline V gene. The CDR3 protein is CASSYRTAGANVLTF. The CDR3 coding sequence is TGCGCCAGCAGCTACAGGACAGCCGGGGCCAACGTCCTGACTTTC.

In this sample, this clonotype turned up many times. This chain links TRBV2 with TRBJ1-5; D is unclear. Germline assignment: CDR1 SNHLY and CDR2 FYNNEI. The length of the CDR3 is 16 residues. Trimming removed 9 bases at V and 6 bases at J, with 24 bases between. The CDR3 DNA follows: TGTGCCAGTGAAGGCATTGGAGAGTGGGTTGGTCAGCCCCAGCATTTT. This gives the protein CASEGIGEWVGQPQHF. Looking up the rest from reference TRBV2 and TRBJ1-5 gives the full variable domain: EPEVTQTPSHQVTQMGQEVILRCVPISNHLYFYWYRQILGQKVEFLVSFYNNEISEKSEIFDDQFSVERPDGSNFTLKIRSTKLEDSAMYFCASEGIGEWVGQPQHFGDGTRLSIL.